This TCR beta chain was recovered during a study of blood T cell repertoires in COVID-19. Study in general: Sources were T cells, B-cell-depleted T cells, or PBMCs; the material itself was cDNA or gDNA.

The Seattle site enrolled patients during active infection and followed them longitudinally. Authors' processing steps: It was from reference gene primer amplification that nucleated cell counts were estimated. Generated by immunoSEQ multiplex PCR, the TCRdb table keeps only in-frame clones and is missing some. Clonal size and the V and J genes are those of that table, whereas D and trimming came from the DNA. The profile shows about 260,000 clones, more than 70% of them singletons. V gave up 1 base and J gave up 6 bases, with 9 bases separating them. This CDR3 contains 13 residues. V usage is TRBV12-3 or TRBV12-4 and J usage is TRBJ1-1, with TRBD1 as a possible D gene (5 bases). The sequencing input was peripheral blood. The TCR sequence derives from a young woman with COVID-19, enrolled during active disease. CDR3 nucleotide sequence: TGTGCCAGCAGTTTAGGCGGGGACCCTGAAGCTTTCTTT. It yields the protein CASSLGGDPEAFF.